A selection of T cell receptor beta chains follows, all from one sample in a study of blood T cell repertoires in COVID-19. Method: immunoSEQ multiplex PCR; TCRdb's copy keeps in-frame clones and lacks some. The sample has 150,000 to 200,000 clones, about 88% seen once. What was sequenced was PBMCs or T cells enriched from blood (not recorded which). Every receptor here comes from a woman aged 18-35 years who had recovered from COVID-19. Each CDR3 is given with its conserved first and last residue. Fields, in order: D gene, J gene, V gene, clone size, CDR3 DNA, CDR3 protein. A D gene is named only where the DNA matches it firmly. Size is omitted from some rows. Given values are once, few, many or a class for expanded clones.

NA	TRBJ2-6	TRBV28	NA	TGTGCCAGCACGTCCTCTGGGGCCAACGTCCTGACTTTC	CASTSSGANVLTF
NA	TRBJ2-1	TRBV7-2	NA	TGTGCCAGCAGCTTAGGGGGCCCTTTTCAGGATGAGCAGTTCTTC	CASSLGGPFQDEQFF
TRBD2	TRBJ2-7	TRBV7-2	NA	TGTGCCAGCAGCTTAGTGCTAGCGGGAGTCGAGCAGTACTTC	CASSLVLAGVEQYF
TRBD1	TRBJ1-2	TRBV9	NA	TGTGCCAGCAGCGCCTGGACAGGGCGACCGGGTGGCTACACCTTC	CASSAWTGRPGGYTF
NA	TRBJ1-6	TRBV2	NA	TGTGCCAGCAGTCCCACAGGGTGGAATTCACCCCTCCACTTT	CASSPTGWNSPLHF
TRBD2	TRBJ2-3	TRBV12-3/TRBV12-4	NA	TGTGCAACCGGGGGGACCAGCCCAGATACGCAGTATTTT	CATGGTSPDTQYF
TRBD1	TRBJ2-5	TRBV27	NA	TGTGCCAGCAGTTTAAGCCGAAGGACAGGGGTGGAGACCCAGTACTTC	CASSLSRRTGVETQYF
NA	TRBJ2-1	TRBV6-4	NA	TGTGCCAGCAGTCAGAAGTCAAACAATGAGCAGTTCTTC	CASSQKSNNEQFF
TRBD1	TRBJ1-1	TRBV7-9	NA	TGTGCCAGCAGCTTAGACCCCCAGGGACAGCCGAACACTGAAGCTTTCTTT	CASSLDPQGQPNTEAFF
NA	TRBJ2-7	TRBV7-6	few	TGTGCCAGCAGCGCATACAGATCCGAGCAGTACTTC	CASSAYRSEQYF
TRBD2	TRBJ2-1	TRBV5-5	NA	TGTGCCAGCAGCTTGGGCCTAGCGGGCGCCTACAATGAGCAGTTCTTC	CASSLGLAGAYNEQFF
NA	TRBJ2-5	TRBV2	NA	TGTGCCAGCAGCCCAGGGCGATCGCCTCCGGAGACCCAGTACTTC	CASSPGRSPPETQYF
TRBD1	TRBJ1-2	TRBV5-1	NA	TGCGCCAGCAGCGGATCGGGACAGGGGGGCTTTCTCTATGGCTACACCTTC	CASSGSGQGGFLYGYTF
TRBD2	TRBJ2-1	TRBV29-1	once	TGCAGCGATTCCGGAGGGAGGGAGGGTGAGCAGTTCTTC	CSDSGGREGEQFF
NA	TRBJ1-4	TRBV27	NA	TGTGCCAGCAGTTTATGGTCAGATGAAAAACTGTTTTTT	CASSLWSDEKLFF
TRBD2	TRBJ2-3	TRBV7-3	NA	TGTGCCAGCAGTACTAGCGGAAGCACAGATACGCAGTATTTT	CASSTSGSTDTQYF
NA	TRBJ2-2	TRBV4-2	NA	TGTGCCAGCAGCCAAGAGGGAGACGCCACCGGGGAGCTGTTTTTT	CASSQEGDATGELFF
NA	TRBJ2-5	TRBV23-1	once	TGCGCCAGCAGTCAAGAGACGTCCGGGAGAAAGACCCAGTACTTC	CASSQETSGRKTQYF
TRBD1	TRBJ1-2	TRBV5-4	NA	TGTGCCAGCAGCCCCACCAGGGGGCAAGGTGGCTACACCTTC	CASSPTRGQGGYTF
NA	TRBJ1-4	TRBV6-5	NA	TGTGCCAGCAGAATCGGCCCGGGGAGTGAAAAACTGTTTTTT	CASRIGPGSEKLFF
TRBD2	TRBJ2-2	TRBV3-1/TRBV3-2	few	TGTGCCAGCAGCCGAGGGGGACTAGCGTACCCCGGGGAGCTGTTTTTT	CASSRGGLAYPGELFF
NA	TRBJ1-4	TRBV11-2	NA	TGTGCCAGCAGCTGGACGACCCGGGGTGAAAAACTGTTTTTT	CASSWTTRGEKLFF
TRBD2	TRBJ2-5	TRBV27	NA	TGTGCCAGCAGTTTCGATAGCGGGAGGGCCCGATTGGAGACCCAGTACTTC	CASSFDSGRARLETQYF
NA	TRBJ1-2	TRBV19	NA	TGTGCCAGTAGTTCGACATTGGGACAATATGGCTACACCTTC	CASSSTLGQYGYTF
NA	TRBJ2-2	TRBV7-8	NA	TGTGCCAGCAGCCGGGACTCCTTCGGGGAGCTGTTTTTT	CASSRDSFGELFF
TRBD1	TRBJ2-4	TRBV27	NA	TGTGCCAGCAGTAGGACAGGGGGATTAGGAGCCAAAAACATTCAGTACTTC	CASSRTGGLGAKNIQYF
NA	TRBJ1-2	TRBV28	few	TGTGCCAGCAGTGCCCCAGGCAGGGGACCCTATGGCTACACCTTC	CASSAPGRGPYGYTF
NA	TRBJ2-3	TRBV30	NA	TGTGCCTGGACACAACGGGGGGCGGATACGCAGTATTTT	CAWTQRGADTQYF
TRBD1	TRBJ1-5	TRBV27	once	TGTGCCAGCAGTTTAAAGGGACAGAATCAGCCCCAGCATTTT	CASSLKGQNQPQHF
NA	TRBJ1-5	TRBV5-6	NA	TGTGCCAGCAGCCACAGACGACAGGTCATCGGGGGCAATCAGCCCCAGCATTTT	CASSHRRQVIGGNQPQHF
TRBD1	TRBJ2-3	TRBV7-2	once	TGTGCCAGCAGCCCGACAGGGGGGAGCTCAGATACGCAGTATTTT	CASSPTGGSSDTQYF
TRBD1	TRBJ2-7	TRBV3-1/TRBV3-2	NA	TGTGCCAGCAGCCAGGGGGACAGGCCAGGACAGCAGTACTTC	CASSQGDRPGQQYF
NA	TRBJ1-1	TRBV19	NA	TGTGCCAGTACGCCAGGGGCCGCGAACACTGAAGCTTTCTTT	CASTPGAANTEAFF
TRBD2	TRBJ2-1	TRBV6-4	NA	TGTGCCAGCAGCCCAAGCGGGGGGGTCGGTGGGGATGAGCAGTTCTTC	CASSPSGGVGGDEQFF
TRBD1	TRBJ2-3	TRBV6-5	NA	TGTGCCAGCAGTACACCAGACAGGGTAGATACGCAGTATTTT	CASSTPDRVDTQYF
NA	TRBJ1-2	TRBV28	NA	TGTGCCAGCAGTTACCCCCCAGGGGAAGCACTCCCTGGCTACACCTTC	CASSYPPGEALPGYTF
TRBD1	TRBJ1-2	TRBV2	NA	TGTGCCAGCAGTGAAGACGGGACAGGGCTCAACTATGGCTACACCTTC	CASSEDGTGLNYGYTF
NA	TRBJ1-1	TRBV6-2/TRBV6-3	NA	TGTGCCAGCAGTTATAGTTGGGGGGGTGAAGCTTTCTTT	CASSYSWGGEAFF
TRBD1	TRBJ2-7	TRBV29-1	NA	TGCAGCGTCAGGACAGGGGCTACCTACGAGCAGTACTTC	CSVRTGATYEQYF
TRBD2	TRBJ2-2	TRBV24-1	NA	TGTGCCACCAGTGATAAGACCCGTTTCGGACTAGCGGGAGAAACCGGGGAGCTGTTTTTT	CATSDKTRFGLAGETGELFF